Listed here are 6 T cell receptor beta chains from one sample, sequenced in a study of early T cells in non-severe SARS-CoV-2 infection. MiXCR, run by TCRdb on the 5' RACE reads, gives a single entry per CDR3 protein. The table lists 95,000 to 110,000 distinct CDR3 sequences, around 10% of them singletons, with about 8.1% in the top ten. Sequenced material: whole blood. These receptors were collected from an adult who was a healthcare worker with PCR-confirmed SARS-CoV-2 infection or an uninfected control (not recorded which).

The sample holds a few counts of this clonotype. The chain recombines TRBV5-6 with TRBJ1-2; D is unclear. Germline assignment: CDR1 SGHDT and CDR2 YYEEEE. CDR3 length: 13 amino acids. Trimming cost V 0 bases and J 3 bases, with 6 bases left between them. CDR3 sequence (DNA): TGTGCCAGCAGCTTGGACAGATACTATGGCTACACCTTC. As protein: CASSLDRYYGYTF. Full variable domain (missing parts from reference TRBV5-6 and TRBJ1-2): DAGVTQSPTHLIKTRGQQVTLRCSPKSGHDTVSWYQQALGQGPQFIFQYYEEEERQRGNFPDRFSGHQFPNYSSELNVNALLLGDSALYLCASSLDRYYGYTFGSGTRLTVV.

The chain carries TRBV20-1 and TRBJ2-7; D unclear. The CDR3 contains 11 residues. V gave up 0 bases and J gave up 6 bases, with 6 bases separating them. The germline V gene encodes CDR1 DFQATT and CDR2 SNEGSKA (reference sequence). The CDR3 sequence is CSAREGSEQYF. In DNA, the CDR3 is TGCAGTGCTAGAGAAGGTAGCGAGCAGTACTTC.

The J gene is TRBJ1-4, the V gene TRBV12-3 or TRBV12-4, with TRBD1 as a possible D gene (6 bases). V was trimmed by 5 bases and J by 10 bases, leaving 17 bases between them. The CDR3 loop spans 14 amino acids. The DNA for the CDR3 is TGTGCCAGCAGTACCTACATCAGGGGTGCAAAACTGTTTTTT. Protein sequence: CASSTYIRGAKLFF.

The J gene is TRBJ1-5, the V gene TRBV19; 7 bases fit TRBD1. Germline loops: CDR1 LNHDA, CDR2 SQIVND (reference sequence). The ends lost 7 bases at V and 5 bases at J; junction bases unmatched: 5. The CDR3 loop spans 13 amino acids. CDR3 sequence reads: CASTDREYQPQHF. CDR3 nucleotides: TGTGCCAGTACCGACAGGGAGTATCAGCCCCAGCATTTT.

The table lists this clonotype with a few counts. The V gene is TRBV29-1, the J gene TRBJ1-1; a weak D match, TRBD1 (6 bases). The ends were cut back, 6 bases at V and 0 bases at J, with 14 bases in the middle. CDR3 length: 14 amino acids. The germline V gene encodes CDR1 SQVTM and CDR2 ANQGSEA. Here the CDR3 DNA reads TGCAGCGTGGTCGGACAGAGGATGAACACTGAAGCTTTCTTT. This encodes CSVVGQRMNTEAFF.

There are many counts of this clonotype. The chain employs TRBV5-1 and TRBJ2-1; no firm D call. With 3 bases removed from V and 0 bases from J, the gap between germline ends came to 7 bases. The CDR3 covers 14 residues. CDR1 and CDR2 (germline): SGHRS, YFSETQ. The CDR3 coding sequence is TGCGCCAGCAGCTCTGACAACTCCTACAATGAGCAGTTCTTC. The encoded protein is CASSSDNSYNEQFF.